The 8 T cell receptor beta chains presented below share a single source sample, sequenced in a study of OX40 agonist ivuxolimab in advanced cancers. Generated by immunoSEQ multiplex PCR, the TCRdb table keeps only in-frame clones and is missing some. Among 30,000 or so clones listed, 65% to 85% were seen once. The sequences come from CD4+ or CD8+ T cells sorted from blood, collected in a trial of the OX40 agonist ivuxolimab. Source of these receptors: an adult with an advanced solid tumor such as melanoma, head and neck, liver or kidney cancer.

The genes are TRBV10-3 and TRBJ1-3, with D perhaps TRBD1 (5 bases). V dropped 8 bases and J dropped 0 bases, with 17 bases sitting between them. Germline V CDR1 and CDR2: ENHRY, SYGVKD. CDR3 length: 16 residues. CDR3 in DNA: TGTGCCATCCAGTCGGGCAGGGCAAGCTCTGGAAACACCATATATTTT. The encoded protein is CAIQSGRASSGNTIYF.

This chain connects TRBV7-9 to TRBJ1-5; D call uncertain. This CDR3 is 12 amino acids long. CDR1 and CDR2 (germline): SEHNR, FQNEAQ (reference sequence). V gave up 4 bases and J gave up 6 bases, with 7 bases separating them. In DNA, the CDR3 is TGTGCCAGCAGCTCGGGGAGTCAGCCCCAGCATTTT. It encodes CASSSGSQPQHF.

The chain couples TRBV6-6 to TRBJ2-5; D possibly corresponds to TRBD2 (5 bases). The CDR3 sequence is 11 residues long. The germline gives CDR1 MNHNY, CDR2 SVGAGI (reference sequence). V lost 8 bases and J lost 5, with 9 bases in between. The CDR3, as DNA: TGTGCCAGCGGGAGTTGGGAGACCCAGTACTTC. It specifies CASGSWETQYF.

This clone was detected once. The chain recombines TRBV4-1 with TRBJ2-1; 9 positions agree with TRBD1. The CDR3 runs 20 residues. The V and J ends lost 3 bases and 0 bases, in that order; junction bases with no gene match: 15. CDR1 is MGHRA, CDR2 YSYEKL, per germline. DNA of the CDR3: TGCGCCAGCAGCCACCCGGACAGGGGCAACCATTTTTCCTCCTACAATGAGCAGTTCTTC. Protein product: CASSHPDRGNHFSSYNEQFF.

The CDR3 sequence: CASTGQGRNYGYTF. For the CDR3, the DNA is TGTGCCAGTACCGGACAGGGGCGGAACTATGGCTACACCTTC. The chain recombines TRBV19 with TRBJ1-2; 9 positions match TRBD1. V dropped 7 bases and J dropped 2; count of bases not matched to a gene: 5. This CDR3 is built from 14 residues. Germline V gives CDR1 LNHDA, CDR2 SQIVND (reference sequence).

This clone was detected only once. The J gene is TRBJ2-1, the V gene TRBV15; tentatively, D is TRBD1 (6 bases). Germline assignment: CDR1 LNHNV and CDR2 YYDKDF (reference sequence). The CDR3 sequence is 13 residues long. The V and J ends lost 4 bases and 7 bases respectively, with 11 bases between them. CDR3 nucleotide sequence: TGTGCCACCAGCATTCTCAGGGGTAATGAGCAGTTCTTC. It yields the protein CATSILRGNEQFF. Drawing the rest from reference TRBV15 and TRBJ2-1, the complete variable domain is DAMVIQNPRYQVTQFGKPVTLSCSQTLNHNVMYWYQQKSSQAPKLLFHYYDKDFNNEADTPDNFQSRRPNTSFCFLDIRSPGLGDTAMYLCATSILRGNEQFFGPGTRLTVL.

The chain is built from TRBV4-2 and TRBJ2-1; a possible D gene is TRBD2 (6 bases). The CDR3 extends over 15 amino acids. The germline gives CDR1 LGHNA, CDR2 YNFKEQ. V dropped 0 bases and J dropped 4 bases, with 10 bases sitting between them. CDR3 sequence (DNA): TGTGCCAGCAGCCAAGATCTAGCGAGATACAATGAGCAGTTCTTC. The encoded protein is CASSQDLARYNEQFF.

The chain carries TRBV5-7 and TRBJ2-7, with 10 bases matching TRBD2. TRBV5-7 is filed as an ORF, its function uncertain. The CDR3 contains 14 residues. Trimming removed 2 bases from V and 4 bases from J; junction bases left unmatched: 3. DNA for the CDR3: TGTGCCAGCAGCTTTGGACTAGCGGCTTACGAGCAGTACTTC. Its translation is CASSFGLAAYEQYF.